Below are 32 T cell receptor beta chains sequenced from a single sample in a study of blood T cells in healthy people across ages. Together with a sample-barcoded 5' primer, a J-beta primer mix was included in a second PCR lasting about 7 to 11 cycles. TCRdb re-called the 5' RACE reads with MiXCR, one entry per CDR3 protein. The sample has over 950,000 distinct CDR3 sequences, roughly 47% seen once. The sequenced sample was blood. Every receptor here comes from a woman aged 60-75 years in good health.

The CDR3 DNA reads as TGTGCCAGCTCGGGGCGGGGTCCCTACGAGCAGTACTTC. Residues: CASSGRGPYEQYF. This rearrangement joins TRBV6-1 to TRBJ2-7, with D possibly matching TRBD2 (6 bases). The ends were cut back, 8 bases at V and 2 bases at J, with 13 bases in the middle. CDR1 MNHNS and CDR2 SASEGT come from the germline V gene. The CDR3 loop spans 13 amino acids.

The gene calls are TRBV7-2 and TRBJ1-2; maybe TRBD1 (5 bases). Trimming took 1 base from V and 2 from J, leaving 11 bases between them. This CDR3 has 15 residues. Per the germline V gene, CDR1 is SGHTA and CDR2 is FQGNSA. The CDR3 here is CASSLEGAGNYGYTF. The DNA for the CDR3 is TGTGCCAGCAGCTTAGAAGGGGCAGGCAACTATGGCTACACCTTC.

The chain carries TRBV13 and TRBJ1-2; D is unclear. Per germline, CDR1 PRHDT and CDR2 FYEKMQ (reference sequence). V was trimmed by 3 bases and J by 6 bases, leaving 14 bases between them. The CDR3 has 14 residues. CDR3 sequence (DNA): TGTGCCAGCAGCTTCACCGGGCTTTCGAATGGCTACACCTTC. Its translation is CASSFTGLSNGYTF. Supplemented by reference TRBV13 and TRBJ1-2, the full variable domain reads AAGVIQSPRHLIKEKRETATLKCYPIPRHDTVYWYQQGPGQDPQFLISFYEKMQSDKGSIPDRFSAQQFSDYHSELNMSSLELGDSALYFCASSFTGLSNGYTFGSGTRLTVV.

This clonotype occurred once. The chain recombines TRBV12-3 or TRBV12-4 with TRBJ1-2; maybe TRBD1 (5 bases). CDR3 length: 19 amino acids. V was clipped by 11 bases and J by 5 bases, with 36 bases between them. DNA for the CDR3: TGTGCCCCCCAGGACCGTCGACCGGGCCAAAAGGGACCTATTTATGGCTACACCTTC. This gives the protein CAPQDRRPGQKGPIYGYTF.

The chain has TRBV29-1 and TRBJ2-2; 8 bases align to TRBD2. V shed 8 bases, J shed 4 bases, and the junction held 12 bases outside the gene matches. The CDR3 has 15 amino acids. CDR1 SQVTM and CDR2 ANQGSEA come from the germline V gene. The CDR3 protein is CSCMKGLAGTGELFF. CDR3 nucleotides: TGCAGCTGTATGAAGGGTCTAGCGGGCACCGGGGAGCTGTTTTTT.

This chain connects TRBV3-1 to TRBJ2-7; no clear D. The V gene lost 4 bases and the J gene lost 11 bases, with 15 bases spanning the gap. The germline V gene has CDR1 LGHDT and CDR2 YNNKEL (reference sequence). This CDR3 has 12 residues. The CDR3 sequence is CASSLSSGPEYF. The CDR3 DNA follows: TGTGCCAGCAGCCTCTCCTCGGGCCCCGAGTACTTC.

This chain uses TRBV30 with TRBJ2-6; unclear D gene. Germline CDR1 and CDR2: GTSNPN and SVGIG (reference sequence). CDR3 length: 15 amino acids. V lost 2 bases and J lost 4, with 12 bases in between. In nucleotides, the CDR3 is TGTGCCTGGAGTCAGGCCCCTTCCGGGGCCAACGTCCTGACTTTC. It specifies CAWSQAPSGANVLTF.

The genes are TRBV5-1 and TRBJ2-7; 7 positions match TRBD2. TRBJ2-5 matches the DNA end more closely, so the J call is doubtful. Germline V gene data show CDR1 as SGHRS and CDR2 as YFSETQ. This CDR3 spans 15 amino acids. CDR3 sequence reads: CASSLVAGAEETQYF. CDR3 in DNA: TGCGCCAGCAGCTTGGTTGCGGGAGCTGAAGAGACCCAGTACTTC.

The chain employs TRBV29-1 and TRBJ2-3; the match to TRBD1 covers 7 bases. The CDR3 is made up of 15 amino acids. The ends lost 2 bases at V and 3 bases at J; junction bases unmatched: 8. Germline loops: CDR1 SQVTM, CDR2 ANQGSEA. CDR3 residues: CSVEYGQGETDTQYF. CDR3 DNA sequence: TGCAGCGTTGAATATGGTCAGGGGGAGACAGATACGCAGTATTTT.

The rearrangement joins TRBV24-1 to TRBJ2-3; tentatively, D is TRBD2 (5 bases). The CDR3 runs to 15 residues. Trimming took off 3 bases at V and 6 bases at J, with 15 bases between the two ends. Germline V gene sequence: CDR1 KGHDR, CDR2 SFDVKD. The CDR3 is CATSDPKEARDTQYF. CDR3 bases: TGTGCCACCAGTGATCCGAAGGAGGCCCGGGATACGCAGTATTTT.

This clonotype has a handful of counts. V usage is TRBV20-1 and J usage is TRBJ2-1; TRBD2 matches 11 bases. V gave up 7 bases and J gave up 0 bases; unmatched junction bases: 11. CDR3 length: 17 amino acids. Germline loops: CDR1 DFQATT, CDR2 SNEGSKA (reference sequence). CDR3 protein: CSVALAGVRSSYNEQFF. For the CDR3, the DNA is TGCAGTGTGGCACTAGCGGGAGTAAGAAGCTCCTACAATGAGCAGTTCTTC.

In this sample, this clonotype turned up a few times. Here the CDR3 reads CASMRTGELFF. The CDR3 DNA reads as TGTGCCAGCATGCGCACCGGGGAGCTGTTTTTT. This chain links TRBV12-3 or TRBV12-4 with TRBJ2-2; no firm D call. The CDR3 consists of 11 residues. Trimming removed 7 bases from V and 4 bases from J, with 4 bases in between.

Concerning this clonotype itself: Just one base apart from a much larger clone, this may be a read error. The chain is built from TRBV29-1 and TRBJ2-5; D is undetermined. Germline CDR1 is SQVTM and CDR2 is ANQGSEA. Trimming took 7 bases from V and 4 from J, leaving 10 bases between them. This CDR3 contains 11 residues. The CDR3 reads CSAPGTETQYF. CDR3 bases: TGCAGCGCCCCAGGAACAGAGACCCAGTACTTC.

The genes are TRBV12-3 or TRBV12-4 and TRBJ2-5; D gene ambiguous. The CDR3 spans 14 residues. V lost 3 bases, J lost 0 bases, and 8 bases lay in between. The CDR3 DNA reads as TGTGCCAGCAGTTTCGGTCTCAACCAAGAGACCCAGTACTTC. Translating gives CASSFGLNQETQYF.

This clonotype turned up a few times. The CDR3 protein is CASSPAPAGGLEQYF. CDR3 DNA sequence: TGTGCCAGCAGTCCCGCCCCAGCGGGAGGGCTCGAGCAGTACTTC. J is TRBJ2-7 and V is TRBV27, with TRBD2 matching over 10 bases. The CDR3 length is 15 residues. CDR1 is MNHEY and CDR2 is SMNVEV in the germline V gene (reference sequence). V lost 5 bases and J lost 6; bases outside the gene matches: 10.

CDR3 DNA sequence: TGTGCCAGCAGTTCACTCGACCAGGTTTACAATGAGCAGTTCTTC. Translated, it gives CASSSLDQVYNEQFF. The rearrangement links TRBV12-3 or TRBV12-4 to TRBJ2-1; D gene uncertain. This CDR3 region has 15 residues. V was cut by 4 bases and J by 4 bases, with 14 bases left in between.

The chain is built from TRBV3-1 and TRBJ2-5; D may be TRBD1 (6 bases). This CDR3 region has 15 residues. Per the germline V gene, CDR1 is LGHDT and CDR2 is YNNKEL (reference sequence). V was cut by 5 bases and J by 2 bases, with 15 bases left in between. The CDR3 DNA reads as TGTGCCAGCAGCGGGGGACAAGGGGATCAAGAGACCCAGTACTTC. It encodes CASSGGQGDQETQYF.

V is TRBV5-6 and J is TRBJ2-5; 14 bases agree with TRBD2. After removal of 7 bases from V and 6 bases from J, the junction contained 17 bases not matched to a gene. Germline values: CDR1 SGHDT, CDR2 YYEEEE. The CDR3 contains 18 residues. CDR3 bases: TGTGCCAGCTGCTGGAGGGGGACTAGCGGGAGTGTTCAGAAGACCCAGTACTTC. Amino acid sequence: CASCWRGTSGSVQKTQYF.

The V call is TRBV20-1, the J call TRBJ2-1; the match to TRBD2 covers 8 bases. CDR1 is DFQATT, CDR2 SNEGSKA, per germline (reference sequence). The ends lost 3 bases at V and 6 bases at J; junction bases unmatched: 16. The length of the CDR3 is 17 residues. The CDR3 region is CSASQRSGLVSSNEQFF. CDR3 in DNA: TGCAGTGCTAGTCAGAGGTCGGGACTAGTGAGTTCCAATGAGCAGTTCTTC.

This clonotype has only a few counts. The V call is TRBV12-3 or TRBV12-4, the J call TRBJ1-1; D is possibly TRBD1 (6 bases). V lost 8 bases and J lost 4, with 14 bases in between. There are 13 residues in the CDR3. CDR3 DNA: TGTGCCAGCCGAGGGGGGTGGAGCACTGAAGCTTTCTTT. Protein: CASRGGWSTEAFF.

Only a few counts were recorded for this clonotype. The chain is built from TRBV7-9 and TRBJ2-5; 9 bases line up with TRBD2. Germline V CDR1 and CDR2: SEHNR, FQNEAQ (reference sequence). V shed 5 bases and J 2 bases; nucleotides not matched to a gene: 9. The CDR3 covers 16 residues. The CDR3 nucleotides are TGTGCCAGCAGCGCCGCCCTAGCGGGGCTACAAGAGACCCAGTACTTC. This gives the protein CASSAALAGLQETQYF.

This chain uses TRBV5-1 with TRBJ2-4; TRBD2 agrees at 11 bases. The tail of the sequence fits TRBJ2-5 better, so the J call may be wrong. Germline values: CDR1 SGHRS, CDR2 YFSETQ. The CDR3 is made up of 16 amino acids. CDR3 nucleotide sequence: TGCGCCAGCAGCTTGATCCTAGCGGGAGGTGAAGAGACCCAGTACTTC. Translating it yields CASSLILAGGEETQYF.

V gene TRBV2 combines with J gene TRBJ2-1, with 9 bases lining up with TRBD2. Near its end, the DNA agrees better with TRBJ2-7, so the J call may be wrong. The CDR3 has 14 amino acids. Per the germline V gene, CDR1 is SNHLY and CDR2 is FYNNEI. The CDR3 DNA reads TGTGCCAGCAGTACAAGCGGGAGGTTCCACGAGCAGTACTTC. This encodes CASSTSGRFHEQYF.

V is TRBV11-2 and J is TRBJ1-4; 7 bases line up with TRBD1. Trimming removed 1 base from V and 8 bases from J; junction bases left unmatched: 10. The CDR3 totals 16 residues. Germline V gene lookup returns CDR1 SGHAT and CDR2 FQNNGV. For the CDR3, the DNA is TGTGCCAGCAGCTTAGCGTCCGGCAGGGGGAGCGAAAAACTGTTTTTT. Residues: CASSLASGRGSEKLFF.

The rearrangement joins TRBV27 to TRBJ2-7; 13 bases align to TRBD2. V trimming: 7 bases; J trimming: 2 bases; junction bases outside the gene matches: 5. This CDR3 is built from 15 residues. Germline values: CDR1 MNHEY, CDR2 SMNVEV (reference sequence). The CDR3 region has the DNA TGTGCCAGCACACGGGGGACTAGCGGGGCCTACGAGCAGTACTTC. Encoded protein: CASTRGTSGAYEQYF.

The table lists this clonotype with a count of one. The genes are TRBV7-9 and TRBJ2-1; D remains unclear. This CDR3 is 13 amino acids long. V lost 1 base and J lost 9, with 10 bases in between. CDR1 SEHNR and CDR2 FQNEAQ come from the germline V gene (reference sequence). This chain's CDR3 is CASSLVLGPEQFF. In nucleotides, the CDR3 is TGTGCCAGCAGCTTAGTGCTGGGCCCTGAGCAGTTCTTC.

V gene TRBV12-3 or TRBV12-4 combines with J gene TRBJ2-3, with 13 bases that match TRBD2. This CDR3 is built from 17 residues. V shed 6 bases and J 4 bases; nucleotides not matched to a gene: 10. This CDR3 reads CASSQLAGGPEADTQYF. The CDR3 DNA sequence: TGTGCCAGCAGCCAACTAGCGGGAGGGCCCGAGGCAGATACGCAGTATTTT.

This chain connects TRBV20-1 to TRBJ2-6; D ambiguous. The V gene lost 0 bases and the J gene lost 0 bases, with 18 bases spanning the gap. This CDR3 has 19 amino acids. The germline gives CDR1 DFQATT, CDR2 SNEGSKA (reference sequence). DNA for the CDR3: TGCAGTGCTAGAGATCGGAACGTCTACAGCTCCTCTGGGGCCAACGTCCTGACTTTC. This sequence encodes CSARDRNVYSSSGANVLTF.

This clonotype appeared a few times. The V call is TRBV29-1, the J call TRBJ2-1, with 8 bases identical to TRBD1. Germline V gene sequence: CDR1 SQVTM, CDR2 ANQGSEA. With 6 bases clipped from V and 6 bases from J, the junction kept 7 bases outside the gene matches. CDR3 length equals 13 residues. As DNA, the CDR3 is TGCAGCGTCAAGTTCACAGGGGGCAATGAGCAGTTCTTC. This codes for CSVKFTGGNEQFF.

This chain links TRBV20-1 with TRBJ2-3; D is unresolved. V gave up 5 bases and J gave up 2 bases, with 11 bases separating them. CDR3 length equals 13 residues. Germline CDR1 DFQATT, CDR2 SNEGSKA (reference sequence). The CDR3 DNA is TGCAGTGCTCCCGACACAAACACAGATACGCAGTATTTT. It is translated as CSAPDTNTDTQYF.

This clonotype was seen more than once but under ten times. The chain joins TRBV12-3 or TRBV12-4 to TRBJ2-3; weak D call: TRBD2 (6 bases). The CDR3 contains 15 residues. V gave up 5 bases and J gave up 1 base, with 13 bases separating them. The chain's CDR3 is CASSPVASGTDTQYF. The CDR3 DNA reads TGTGCCAGCAGTCCCGTGGCTAGCGGCACAGATACGCAGTATTTT.

This clonotype was seen a few times. The chain links TRBV7-2 to TRBJ2-7, with 9 nucleotides matching TRBD1. Germline V lookup: CDR1 SGHTA, CDR2 FQGNSA. V dropped 5 bases and J dropped 3; count of bases not matched to a gene: 11. The CDR3 extends over 16 amino acids. CDR3 coding DNA: TGTGCCAGCAGCACCTCTCCCGGGACAGGGTTCTACGAGCAGTACTTC. Translated: CASSTSPGTGFYEQYF.